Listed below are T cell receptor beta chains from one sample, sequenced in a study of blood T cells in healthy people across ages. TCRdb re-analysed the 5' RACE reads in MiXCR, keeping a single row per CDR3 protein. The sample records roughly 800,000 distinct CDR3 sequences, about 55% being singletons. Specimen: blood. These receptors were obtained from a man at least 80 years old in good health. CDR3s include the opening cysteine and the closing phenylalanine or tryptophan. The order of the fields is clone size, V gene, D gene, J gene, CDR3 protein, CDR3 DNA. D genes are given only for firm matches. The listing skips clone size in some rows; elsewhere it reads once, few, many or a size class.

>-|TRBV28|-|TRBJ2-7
CASSSRWGTNSYEQYF
TGTGCCAGCAGTTCCCGATGGGGGACCAATTCCTACGAGCAGTACTTC
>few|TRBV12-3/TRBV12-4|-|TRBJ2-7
CASTPGGGEQYF
TGTGCCAGCACTCCAGGGGGAGGCGAGCAGTACTTC
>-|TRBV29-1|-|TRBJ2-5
CSVGTSTNEQYF
TGCAGCGTCGGGACTTCGACCAATGAGCAGTACTTC
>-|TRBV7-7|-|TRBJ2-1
CASSLGEETQFF
TGTGCTAGCAGCTTAGGAGAAGAGACCCAGTTCTTC
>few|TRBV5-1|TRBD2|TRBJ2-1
CASSLAEVAGGREQFF
TGCGCCAGCAGCTTGGCCGAGGTAGCGGGAGGGAGGGAGCAGTTCTTC
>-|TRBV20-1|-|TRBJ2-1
CSARDHGGALNEQFF
TGCAGTGCTAGAGATCATGGGGGGGCACTCAATGAGCAGTTCTTC
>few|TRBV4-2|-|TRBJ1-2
CASSQNQGLHGYTF
TGTGCCAGCAGCCAAAACCAGGGCTTACATGGCTACACCTTC
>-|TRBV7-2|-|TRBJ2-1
CASRSDPGKYNEQFF
TGTGCCAGCAGGTCCGACCCCGGGAAGTACAATGAGCAGTTCTTC
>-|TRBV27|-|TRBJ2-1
CASSSPGLYYNEQFF
TGTGCCAGCAGTTCGCCGGGACTTTACTACAATGAGCAGTTCTTC
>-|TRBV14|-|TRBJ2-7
CASSQMDFAYEQYF
TGTGCCAGCAGCCAAATGGACTTCGCCTACGAGCAGTACTTC
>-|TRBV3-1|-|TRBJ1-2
CASSQAGRNYGYTF
TGTGCCAGCAGCCAAGCGGGACGGAACTATGGCTACACCTTC
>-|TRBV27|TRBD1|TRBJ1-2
CASSFRGQGIGNYGYTF
TGTGCCAGCAGTTTCCGGGGACAGGGAATAGGAAACTATGGCTACACCTTC
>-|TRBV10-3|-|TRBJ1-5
CAISDTRSLGYSNQPQHF
TGTGCCATCAGTGATACGAGGTCTCTAGGCTATAGCAATCAGCCCCAGCATTTT
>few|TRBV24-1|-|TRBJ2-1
CATSFGPGEQFF
TGTGCCACCAGTTTTGGACCCGGTGAGCAGTTCTTC
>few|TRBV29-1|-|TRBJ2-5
CSVEVPSAQPSETQYF
TGCAGCGTTGAAGTCCCTAGCGCGCAGCCCTCCGAGACCCAGTACTTC
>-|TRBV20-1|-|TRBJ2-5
CSARDWSETQETQYF
TGCAGTGCTAGAGATTGGAGCGAAACCCAAGAGACCCAGTACTTC
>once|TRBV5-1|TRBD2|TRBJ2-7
CASSPGTSTTYSYEQYF
TGCGCCAGCAGCCCCGGGACTAGCACTACATACTCCTACGAGCAGTACTTC
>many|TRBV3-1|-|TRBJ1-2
CASSENYGYTF
TGTGCCAGCAGCGAGAACTATGGCTACACCTTC
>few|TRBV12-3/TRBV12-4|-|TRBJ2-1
CASSLVGQGGEQFF
TGTGCCAGCAGTTTAGTGGGGCAGGGAGGTGAGCAGTTCTTC
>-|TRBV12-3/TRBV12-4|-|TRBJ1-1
CASSLRFPNTEAFF
TGTGCCAGCAGTTTAAGGTTCCCGAACACTGAAGCTTTCTTT
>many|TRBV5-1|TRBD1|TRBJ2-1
CASSKKTPGQERYNEQFF
TGCGCCAGCAGCAAAAAGACTCCGGGACAGGAAAGATACAATGAGCAGTTCTTC
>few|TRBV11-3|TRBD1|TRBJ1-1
CASSIRDSEAFF
TGTGCCAGCAGCATCCGGGACAGTGAAGCTTTCTTT